The clone carrying this T cell receptor (beta chain) has just a few counts. The antigen is not known. This CDR3 has 17 residues. V lost 4 bases and J 6 bases, leaving 21 bases between the germline ends. Looked up from germline, CDR1 is SGHTA and CDR2 is FQGNSA. The sample belongs to a study of blood T cells in healthy people across ages. Primers used in a second PCR of roughly 7 to 12 cycles were a sample-barcoded 5' primer and a J-beta primer mix. Each CDR3 protein is one row after TCRdb ran MiXCR on the 5' RACE reads. The sample lists 980,000 or so distinct CDR3 sequences, around 48% occurring once. Study-level points and caveats: It was the long-lived donors that had more naive CD4+ cells and higher diversity than aged donors.

Sequenced material: blood. This receptor was taken from a man aged 25-45 years in good health. The chain recombines TRBV7-2 with TRBJ1-4; tentatively, D is TRBD1 (6 bases). CDR3 coding DNA: TGTGCCAGCAGCTCCCTAAACCTGGGGGGCATCGATGAAAAACTGTTTTTT. It specifies CASSSLNLGGIDEKLFF.